This T cell receptor (beta chain) emerged from a study of shared clonotypes between healthy human individuals. The study's findings and limits: Non-shared clonotypes had lower generation probabilities than those shared by all four donors. Estimated richness was generally greater in naive than memory subsets.

V lost 2 bases and J lost 6, with 17 bases in between. The germline V gene has CDR1 SGHTA and CDR2 FQGTGA. The CDR3 is made up of 16 amino acids. Using immunoSEQ multiplex PCR, the repertoire was profiled, and TCRdb retains in-frame clones only, with some absent. The sample lists some 2.1 million clones; 93% were seen once. As defined, naive CD8 cells were CD45RO-negative and positively selected for CCR7, with terminally differentiated effector memory CD45RA+ cells excluded. Concerning this clone: Antigen: not known.

The TCR comes from a man aged 18 to 29 in good health. Some clones in this sample may be carry-over from other donors' samples. The sample consisted of naive CD8+ T cells from PBMCs. This chain uses TRBV7-3 with TRBJ2-1; D is perhaps TRBD2 (6 bases). CDR3 DNA: TGTGCCAGCAGCTTACTCGGACCGGGAGCTTTCAATGAGCAGTTCTTC. Residues: CASSLLGPGAFNEQFF.